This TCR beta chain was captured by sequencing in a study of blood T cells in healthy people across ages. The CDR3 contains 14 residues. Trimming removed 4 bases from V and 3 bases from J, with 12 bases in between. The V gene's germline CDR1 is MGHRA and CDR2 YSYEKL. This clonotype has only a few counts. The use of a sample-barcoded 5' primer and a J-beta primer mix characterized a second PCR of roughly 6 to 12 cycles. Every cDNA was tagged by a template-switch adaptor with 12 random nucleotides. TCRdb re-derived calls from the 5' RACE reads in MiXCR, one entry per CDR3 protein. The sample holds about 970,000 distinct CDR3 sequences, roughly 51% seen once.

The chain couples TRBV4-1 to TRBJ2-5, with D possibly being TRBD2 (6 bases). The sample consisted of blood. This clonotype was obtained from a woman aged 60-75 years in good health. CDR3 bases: TGCGCCAGCAGCCCGGGACTGCCCGAAGAGACCCAGTACTTC. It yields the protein CASSPGLPEETQYF.